This TCR beta chain was captured by sequencing in a study of T-cell memory formation after mild COVID-19. Study information: Clusters of TCRs were largely donor specific.

CDR3 length: 16 amino acids. Trimming cost V 2 bases and J 1 base, with 12 bases left between them. Per the germline V gene, CDR1 is KGHSH and CDR2 is LQKENI. On this clonotype: Its antigen remains unknown.

Overall study results and limits: Clones that contracted clustered mainly in CM and EM if CD4+ and in EMRA if CD8+. Researchers could not confirm that second-wave clones peaking on day 37 targeted SARS-CoV-2.

TCR alpha and TCR beta cDNA libraries with sample barcodes and UMIs came from 5'RACE using constant-segment primers. TCRdb passed the 5' RACE reads through MiXCR, listing each CDR3 protein once. The sample consists of some 120,000 distinct CDR3 sequences, about 18% of them appearing once. The receptor comes from a man younger than 30 who had mild COVID-19 (a few samples of this study predate the infection). Cell type and time point are not known. Sequenced sample: PBMCs or a T cell subset sorted from them (not recorded which). V is TRBV18 and J is TRBJ1-3; D ambiguous. The CDR3 nucleotides read TGTGCCAGCTCACCAGAAATTGCAGCTTCTGGAAACACCATATATTTT. Its protein is CASSPEIAASGNTIYF.